The 9 T cell receptor beta chains presented below share a single source sample, sequenced in a study of patients and donors after allogeneic stem cell transplantation. TCRdb re-analysed the RT-PCR reads in MiXCR, keeping a single row per CDR3 protein. The table has some 960,000 distinct CDR3 sequences, about a sixth seen once. Sequencing used blood, either unsorted or a sorted T cell fraction (not recorded which). All receptors derive from a human donor who was either an allogeneic HSCT recipient or a stem cell or donor lymphocyte infusion donor (not recorded which). It is not recorded whose cells these are; they may come from a transplant donor.

V and J are TRBV25-1 and TRBJ2-5; unclear D gene. V lost 2 bases to trimming and J lost 5 bases, with 12 bases between them. The V gene's germline CDR1 is MGHDK and CDR2 SYGVNS. The CDR3 consists of 14 residues. Here the CDR3 reads CASSEGRVGETQYF. As DNA, the CDR3 is TGTGCCAGCAGTGAAGGAAGGGTGGGGGAGACCCAGTACTTC.

This clonotype was found a few times. CDR3 nucleotides: TGCGCCAGCAGCCCGGACAGACAGGGCGGCTACACCTTC. Translation: CASSPDRQGGYTF. J is TRBJ1-2 and V is TRBV5-1; 7 nucleotides match TRBD1. Germline assignment: CDR1 SGHRS and CDR2 YFSETQ. This CDR3 has 13 residues. Trimming cost V 4 bases and J 8 bases; bases outside gene matches: 8.

V is TRBV5-1 and J is TRBJ1-1, with D perhaps TRBD1 (5 bases). CDR1 SGHRS and CDR2 YFSETQ come from the germline V gene. The CDR3 extends over 14 amino acids. The ends were cut back, 4 bases at V and 3 bases at J, with 13 bases in the middle. The CDR3 loop reads CASSPGGIDTEAFF. In DNA, the CDR3 is TGCGCCAGCAGCCCGGGGGGGATAGACACTGAAGCTTTCTTT.

This clonotype was counted between two and nine times. V and J are TRBV15 and TRBJ2-7, with TRBD1 as a possible D gene (6 bases). This CDR3 region has 14 residues. From germline, CDR1 is LNHNV and CDR2 YYDKDF (reference sequence). Trimming took off 0 bases at V and 10 bases at J, with 16 bases between the two ends. The DNA for the CDR3 is TGTGCCACCAGCAGAGATCCCCACAGGGTTGATCAGTACTTC. The encoded protein is CATSRDPHRVDQYF.

This clonotype was observed a few times. The chain joins TRBV5-1 to TRBJ2-5; 7 bases line up with TRBD2. J was trimmed by 7 bases and V by 0 bases; bases with no gene match: 18. CDR3 length equals 18 residues. Germline-derived CDR1 and CDR2 are SGHRS and YFSETQ. CDR3 in DNA: TGCGCCAGCAGCTTGGGGGGCATCCGGGGGGTACCGTCGGGGACCCAGTACTTC. Translated: CASSLGGIRGVPSGTQYF. The entire variable domain, with the rest obtained from reference TRBV5-1 and TRBJ2-5, is as follows: KAGVTQTPRYLIKTRGQQVTLSCSPISGHRSVSWYQQTPGQGLQFLFEYFSETQRNKGNFPGRFSGRQFSNSRSEMNVSTLELGDSALYLCASSLGGIRGVPSGTQYFGPGTRLLVL.

This clonotype showed up just a few times. The rearrangement joins TRBV7-8 to TRBJ2-1, with 7 bases lining up with TRBD1. The CDR3 has 14 residues. The germline V gene encodes CDR1 SGHVS and CDR2 FQNEAQ. V lost 1 base to trimming and J lost 9 bases; unmatched junction nucleotides: 6. CDR3 bases: TGTGCCAGCAGCTTAGGTACAGGGGAGCGTGAGCAGTTCTTC. It encodes CASSLGTGEREQFF. Full variable domain (missing parts from reference TRBV7-8 and TRBJ2-1): GAGVSQSPRYKVAKRGQDVALRCDPISGHVSLFWYQQALGQGPEFLTYFQNEAQLDKSGLPSDRFFAERPEGSVSTLKIQRTQQEDSAVYLCASSLGTGEREQFFGPGTRLTVL.

The chain is built from TRBV6-1 and TRBJ1-1; the match to TRBD1 covers 9 bases. After removal of 8 bases from V and 4 bases from J, the junction contained 5 bases not matched to a gene. Germline lookup yields CDR1 MNHNS and CDR2 SASEGT. CDR3 length equals 13 residues. This CDR3 is CASGRDRATEAFF. As DNA, the CDR3 is TGTGCCAGCGGGCGGGACAGGGCCACTGAAGCTTTCTTT.

The chain couples TRBV12-3 or TRBV12-4 to TRBJ1-6; D possibly corresponds to TRBD1 (5 bases). The CDR3 contains 15 residues. Trimming removed 4 bases from V and 5 bases from J, with 12 bases in between. The CDR3: CASSSTGHNNSPLHF. The CDR3 bases are TGTGCCAGCAGTTCTACCGGACATAATAATTCACCCCTCCACTTT.

The rearrangement links TRBV4-3 to TRBJ2-3, with 11 positions matching TRBD2. The CDR3 consists of 19 residues. Germline V gene lookup returns CDR1 LGHNA and CDR2 YSLEER. V trimming: 0 bases; J trimming: 3 bases; junction bases outside the gene matches: 11. This chain's CDR3 is CASSQDHDSGGALTDTQYF. CDR3 DNA sequence: TGCGCCAGCAGCCAAGATCATGATAGCGGGGGGGCATTGACAGATACGCAGTATTTT.